What follows is one T cell receptor (beta chain) and its context. Its antigen is currently unknown. The data were obtained in a study of beta chain features in type 1 diabetes. Cells sorted by CD45RO/CCR7/CD25/CD127/CD95/CD27 comprised CD4+ naive, central memory, regulatory and stem cell-like memory cells. Over 95% purity was reached by all sorted populations. Overall study results and limits: Type 1 diabetes patients had moderately but significantly shorter TCRB CDR3s in all four CD4+ subsets.

Sequencing targeted expressed TCRB transcripts, as all isolated RNA had been reverse transcribed. Measured with immunoSEQ multiplex PCR; TCRdb has only the in-frame clones, and not every one. The sample carries about 340,000 clones, roughly 14% recorded once. This receptor was identified in a woman between 18 and 29 years old with type 1 diabetes. The sequenced sample consisted of naive CD4+ T cells from blood.

The CDR3 is CASSGRGPNTEAFF. In DNA, the CDR3 is TGTGCCAGCAGTGGAAGGGGGCCGAACACTGAAGCTTTCTTT. The rearrangement joins TRBV6-1 to TRBJ1-1; TRBD1 matches at 7 bases. This CDR3 is 14 amino acids long. V lost 4 bases and J lost 1; bases outside the gene matches: 3. Per germline, CDR1 MNHNS and CDR2 SASEGT.